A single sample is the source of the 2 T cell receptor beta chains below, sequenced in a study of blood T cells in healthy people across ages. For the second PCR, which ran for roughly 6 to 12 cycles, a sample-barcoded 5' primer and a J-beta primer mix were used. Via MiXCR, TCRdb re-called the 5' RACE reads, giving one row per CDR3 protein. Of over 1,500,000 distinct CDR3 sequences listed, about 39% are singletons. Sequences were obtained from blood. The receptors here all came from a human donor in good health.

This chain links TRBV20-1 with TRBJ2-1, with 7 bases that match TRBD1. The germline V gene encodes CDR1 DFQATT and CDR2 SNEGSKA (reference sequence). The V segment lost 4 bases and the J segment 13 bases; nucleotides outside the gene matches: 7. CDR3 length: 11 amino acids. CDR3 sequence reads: CSATTGANQFF. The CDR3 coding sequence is TGCAGTGCTACCACAGGGGCGAATCAGTTCTTC.

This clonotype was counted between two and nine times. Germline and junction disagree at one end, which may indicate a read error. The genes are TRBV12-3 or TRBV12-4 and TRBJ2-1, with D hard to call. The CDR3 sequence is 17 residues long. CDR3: CASSAGMGQPAFNEQFF. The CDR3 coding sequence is TGTGCTAGCAGCGCTGGAATGGGCCAACCCGCGTTCAATGAGCAGTTCTTC.